A selection of T cell receptor beta chains follows, all from one sample in a study of vaccination and CD4 T cells after COVID-19. Their antigens are not known. MiXCR, run by TCRdb on the PCR reads, gives a single entry per CDR3 protein. This sample yields around 14,000 distinct CDR3 sequences, of which under 65% are seen a single time; approximately 9.1% belongs to the top ten. Sequenced sample: CD4+ T cells from blood, cultured in vitro. All receptors derive from a human donor who had recovered from COVID-19. Each CDR3 is given without its conserved first and last residue. A row's size may be missing; if present it is once, few, many or a size class.

v_call: TRBV19
clone_size: .
j_call: TRBJ2-3
cdr3_aa: ASSIARVTDTQY

v_call: TRBV7-9
clone_size: .
j_call: TRBJ2-7
cdr3_aa: ASSLAEGGGYEQY

v_call: TRBV11-3
clone_size: .
j_call: TRBJ2-5
cdr3_aa: ASSLARGQETQY

v_call: TRBV6-1
clone_size: .
j_call: TRBJ1-2
cdr3_aa: ASRRMQTVYGYT

v_call: TRBV28
clone_size: .
j_call: TRBJ2-4
cdr3_aa: ATMRGGGSRVGAKNIQY

v_call: TRBV6-5
clone_size: .
j_call: TRBJ1-5
cdr3_aa: ASSYSGASGQPQH

v_call: TRBV5-4
clone_size: .
j_call: TRBJ1-1
cdr3_aa: ASSSPRGATEAF

v_call: TRBV6-2/TRBV6-3
clone_size: medium-sized
j_call: TRBJ1-2
cdr3_aa: ASSYSGGLGYT

v_call: TRBV7-2
clone_size: few
j_call: TRBJ1-1
cdr3_aa: ASSPTLQGQTTEAF

v_call: TRBV10-3
clone_size: few
j_call: TRBJ1-1
cdr3_aa: AISVKVGNTEAF

v_call: TRBV7-8
clone_size: once
j_call: TRBJ2-1
cdr3_aa: ASSFGSTFLENEQF

v_call: TRBV6-5
clone_size: few
j_call: TRBJ1-2
cdr3_aa: ASSYSDRYYGYT

v_call: TRBV5-1
clone_size: .
j_call: TRBJ2-1
cdr3_aa: ASSAGSLGRYNEQF

v_call: TRBV2
clone_size: .
j_call: TRBJ1-1
cdr3_aa: ASTQTNTEAF

v_call: TRBV18
clone_size: .
j_call: TRBJ2-1
cdr3_aa: ASSPSTTSGGHEQF

v_call: TRBV15
clone_size: .
j_call: TRBJ1-1
cdr3_aa: ATSRDKQTNTEAF

v_call: TRBV11-3
clone_size: once
j_call: TRBJ2-7
cdr3_aa: ASSPRTGGAEQY

v_call: TRBV20-1
clone_size: .
j_call: TRBJ2-3
cdr3_aa: SARDTTSGSFYTQY

v_call: TRBV7-9
clone_size: few
j_call: TRBJ2-7
cdr3_aa: ASSPQRAGPSYEQY

v_call: TRBV11-3
clone_size: .
j_call: TRBJ2-3
cdr3_aa: ASSFHSTDTQY

v_call: TRBV20-1
clone_size: once
j_call: TRBJ1-6
cdr3_aa: SARQGTSYNSPLH

v_call: TRBV20-1
clone_size: .
j_call: TRBJ2-3
cdr3_aa: SANPLRGRSTDTQY

v_call: TRBV7-9
clone_size: .
j_call: TRBJ1-1
cdr3_aa: ASSQSGKTEAF

v_call: TRBV7-6
clone_size: large
j_call: TRBJ2-1
cdr3_aa: ASSSTGGLYNEQF

v_call: TRBV7-2
clone_size: .
j_call: TRBJ2-7
cdr3_aa: ASSPGGMGQY

v_call: TRBV7-9
clone_size: .
j_call: TRBJ2-3
cdr3_aa: ASSLPTTDTQY

v_call: TRBV7-9
clone_size: .
j_call: TRBJ2-2
cdr3_aa: ASSSQLGELF

v_call: TRBV7-2
clone_size: once
j_call: TRBJ2-3
cdr3_aa: ASSLGYSTDTQY

v_call: TRBV6-5
clone_size: .
j_call: TRBJ1-4
cdr3_aa: ASSYGQGARNEKLF

v_call: TRBV28
clone_size: .
j_call: TRBJ1-2
cdr3_aa: ASTLTQAYYGYT

v_call: TRBV11-2
clone_size: .
j_call: TRBJ1-2
cdr3_aa: ASSLVAGGADGYT

v_call: TRBV7-9
clone_size: .
j_call: TRBJ1-2
cdr3_aa: ASKGRSYT

v_call: TRBV11-1
clone_size: .
j_call: TRBJ2-3
cdr3_aa: ASSLAPGPAPDTQY

v_call: TRBV5-1
clone_size: .
j_call: TRBJ1-1
cdr3_aa: ASSLVMGGWRDMNTEAF

v_call: TRBV6-1
clone_size: .
j_call: TRBJ2-7
cdr3_aa: ASRNNIYEQY

v_call: TRBV20-1
clone_size: .
j_call: TRBJ2-5
cdr3_aa: SAHGATSGRVLETQY

v_call: TRBV27
clone_size: .
j_call: TRBJ1-2
cdr3_aa: ASSFQAGGAGSYT

v_call: TRBV10-3
clone_size: .
j_call: TRBJ2-7
cdr3_aa: AISEFGTSGSYEQY

v_call: TRBV27
clone_size: .
j_call: TRBJ2-7
cdr3_aa: ASSSLAGVNEQY

v_call: TRBV7-8
clone_size: medium-sized
j_call: TRBJ2-3
cdr3_aa: ASSLVGGTRSTDTQY

v_call: TRBV7-9
clone_size: few
j_call: TRBJ1-1
cdr3_aa: ASSSQNTEAF

v_call: TRBV27
clone_size: few
j_call: TRBJ1-2
cdr3_aa: ASSLSGRVEGYT

v_call: TRBV20-1
clone_size: .
j_call: TRBJ2-2
cdr3_aa: SARTGDTGELF

v_call: TRBV28
clone_size: .
j_call: TRBJ2-5
cdr3_aa: ASSVEGTQY

v_call: TRBV20-1
clone_size: .
j_call: TRBJ1-5
cdr3_aa: SARVGGPNQPQH

v_call: TRBV4-1
clone_size: .
j_call: TRBJ1-4
cdr3_aa: ASGQVGRGQLNEKLF